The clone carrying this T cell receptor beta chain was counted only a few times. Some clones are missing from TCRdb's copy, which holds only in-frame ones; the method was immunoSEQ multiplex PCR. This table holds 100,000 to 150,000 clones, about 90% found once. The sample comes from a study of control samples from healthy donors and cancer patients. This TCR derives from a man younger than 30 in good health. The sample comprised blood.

This CDR3 reads CASSQVQSSYNSPLHF. Written as DNA, the CDR3 is TGTGCCAGCAGCCAAGTCCAGAGCTCCTATAATTCACCCCTCCACTTT. J is TRBJ1-6 and V is TRBV3-1 (or the pseudogene TRBV3-2); D is uncertain. This CDR3 is built from 16 residues. V lost 1 base and J lost 0, with 7 bases in between. Germline CDR1 LGHDT, CDR2 YNNKEL (reference sequence).